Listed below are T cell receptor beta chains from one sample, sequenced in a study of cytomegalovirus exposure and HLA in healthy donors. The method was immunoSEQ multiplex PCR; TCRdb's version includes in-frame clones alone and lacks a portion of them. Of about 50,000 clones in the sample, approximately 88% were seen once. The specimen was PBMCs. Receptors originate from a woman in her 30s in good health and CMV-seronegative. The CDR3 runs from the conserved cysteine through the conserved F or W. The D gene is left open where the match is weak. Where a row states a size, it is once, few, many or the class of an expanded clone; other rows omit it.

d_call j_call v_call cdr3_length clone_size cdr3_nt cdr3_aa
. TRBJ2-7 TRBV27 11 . TGTGCCAGCAGCCAGGGATACGAGCAGTACTTC CASSQGYEQYF
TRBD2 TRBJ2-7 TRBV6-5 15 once TGTGCCAGCAGTTACTACCCAGCGGGACCCTACGAGCAGTACTTC CASSYYPAGPYEQYF
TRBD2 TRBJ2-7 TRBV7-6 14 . TGTGCCAGCAGCTTACTAGCGGGACCTTACGAGCAGTACTTC CASSLLAGPYEQYF
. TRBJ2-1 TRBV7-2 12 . TGTGCCAGCAGCTTAGAGAGGAATGAGCAGTTCTTC CASSLERNEQFF
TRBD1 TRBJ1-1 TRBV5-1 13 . TGCGCCAGCAGCGACAGGGGGGACACTGAAGCTTTCTTT CASSDRGDTEAFF
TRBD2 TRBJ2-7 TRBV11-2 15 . TGTGCCAGCAGCGTGGGACTAGCGGAATTCTACGAGCAGTACTTC CASSVGLAEFYEQYF
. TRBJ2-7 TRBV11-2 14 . TGTGCCAGCAGCTTATCAGGGGCCTATTACGAGCAGTACTTC CASSLSGAYYEQYF
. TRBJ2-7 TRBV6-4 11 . TGTGCCAGCAGTACTTACGAGGAGCAGTACTTC CASSTYEEQYF
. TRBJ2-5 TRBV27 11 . TGTGCCAGCACCAGCGGGCAGACCCAGTACTTC CASTSGQTQYF
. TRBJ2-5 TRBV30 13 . TGTGCCTGGAGGCTCAAAGGGGTAGAGACCCAGTACTTC CAWRLKGVETQYF
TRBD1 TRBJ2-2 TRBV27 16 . TGTGCCAGCAGTACTTACCGGGACAGGGGCAGCGGGGAGCTGTTTTTT CASSTYRDRGSGELFF
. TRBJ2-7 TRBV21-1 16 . TGTGCCAGCAGCAAGGCCCGTCCTAGCGGGAGTTCCGAGCAGTACTTC CASSKARPSGSSEQYF
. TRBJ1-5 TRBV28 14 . TGTGCCAGCATCCTCGGAGGGGGCAATCAGCCCCAGCATTTT CASILGGGNQPQHF
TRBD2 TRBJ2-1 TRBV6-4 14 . TGTGCCAGCAGTTATAGCGGGAGTTCAAATGAGCAGTTCTTC CASSYSGSSNEQFF
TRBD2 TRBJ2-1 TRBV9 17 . TGTGCCAGCAGCGTACAGAGGGAAGCGGGATCGTACAATGAGCAGTTCTTC CASSVQREAGSYNEQFF
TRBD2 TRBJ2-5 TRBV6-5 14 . TGTGCCAGCAGGGGGGGGTCCCTACAAGAGACCCAGTACTTC CASRGGSLQETQYF
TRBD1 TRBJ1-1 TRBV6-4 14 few TGTGCCAGCAGTACGACGGGGACAGCCACTGAAGCTTTCTTT CASSTTGTATEAFF